Presented here are 30 T cell receptor beta chains from one specimen sequenced in a study of cytomegalovirus exposure and HLA in healthy donors. The PCR was carried out with 60 Vbeta primers and 13 Jbeta primers. The repertoire was sequenced with immunoSEQ multiplex PCR; TCRdb's copy has only in-frame clones and lacks some. This sample has tens of thousands of clones, with more than 75% found just once. The sequenced sample was PBMCs. Every receptor here comes from a woman aged 50 to 60 in good health and CMV-seropositive.

This clone was found a few times. The chain combines TRBV5-4 with TRBJ2-6, with a tentative D call TRBD2 (5 bases). Germline CDR1 reads SGHNT; CDR2 reads YYREEE (reference sequence). Trimming pared 2 bases from V and 0 bases from J, leaving 6 bases between. The CDR3 length is 15 residues. The CDR3 protein is CASSFRGSGANVLTF. The CDR3 region has the DNA TGTGCCAGCAGCTTCCGGGGCTCTGGGGCCAACGTCCTGACTTTC.

This clone was seen a few times. V and J are TRBV7-2 and TRBJ1-3; D is perhaps TRBD1 (5 bases). Germline V gene sequence: CDR1 SGHTA, CDR2 FQGNSA. Trimming pared 5 bases from V and 2 bases from J, leaving 13 bases between. The CDR3 is 15 residues long. In DNA, the CDR3 is TGTGCCAGCAGCCCCCAGGGTATAGCTGGAAACACCATATATTTT. Protein product: CASSPQGIAGNTIYF. Using reference TRBV7-2 and TRBJ1-3 for the parts outside the CDR3, the full variable domain is GAGVSQSPSNKVTEKGKDVELRCDPISGHTALYWYRQSLGQGLEFLIYFQGNSAPDKSGLPSDRFSAERTGGSVSTLTIQRTQQEDSAVYLCASSPQGIAGNTIYFGEGSWLTVV.

This rearrangement joins TRBV29-1 to TRBJ1-4; D is undetermined. The CDR3 totals 15 residues. CDR1 and CDR2 (germline): SQVTM, ANQGSEA. V shed 4 bases and J shed 4 bases, with 16 bases lying between them. Here the CDR3 reads CSVGLPELSNEKLFF. CDR3 DNA: TGCAGCGTTGGCCTACCCGAACTGAGTAATGAAAAACTGTTTTTT.

This sequence joins TRBV9 and TRBJ1-3; TRBD1 might be the D (5 bases). Germline V gene sequence: CDR1 SGDLS, CDR2 YYNGEE. The CDR3 covers 15 residues. Trimming removed 0 bases from V and 1 base from J, with 8 bases in between. For the CDR3, the DNA is TGTGCCAGCAGCGTAGGGGGGGAATCTGGAAACACCATATATTTT. Its protein is CASSVGGESGNTIYF.

The gene calls are TRBV29-1 and TRBJ2-1; possible D gene TRBD2, 6 bases. The V gene's germline CDR1 is SQVTM and CDR2 ANQGSEA. The CDR3 has 11 residues. Trimming removed 7 bases at V and 4 bases at J, with 8 bases between. The CDR3 DNA sequence: TGCAGCGCCCGGGGGTACAATGAGCAGTTCTTC. This gives the protein CSARGYNEQFF.

The chain recombines TRBV5-1 with TRBJ2-5; no reliable D call. Germline V lookup: CDR1 SGHRS, CDR2 YFSETQ. The CDR3 consists of 14 residues. Deletions cut 0 bases from V and 1 base from J, with 7 bases between. CDR3 sequence reads: CASSLGAAQETQYF. DNA for the CDR3: TGCGCCAGCAGCTTGGGGGCTGCCCAAGAGACCCAGTACTTC.

The chain uses TRBV19 and TRBJ1-2, with D possibly TRBD1 on 5 matching bases. The CDR3 contains 14 residues. Deletions cut 7 bases from V and 3 bases from J, with 15 bases between. Germline V gene data show CDR1 as LNHDA and CDR2 as SQIVND (reference sequence). DNA for the CDR3: TGTGCCAGTACCCTTCCGGGGGTACACTATGGCTACACCTTC. Residues: CASTLPGVHYGYTF.

This clone occurred a few times. The chain links TRBV6-1 to TRBJ1-1; D is perhaps TRBD1 (5 bases). This CDR3 region has 14 residues. Trimming shortened V by 7 bases and J by 1 base, and 13 bases separated the two germline ends. From germline, CDR1 is MNHNS and CDR2 SASEGT. CDR3 amino acids: CASIFSGGNTEAFF. CDR3 coding DNA: TGTGCCAGCATCTTTTCGGGGGGGAACACTGAAGCTTTCTTT.

This clone was observed once. This chain connects TRBV25-1 to TRBJ2-1, with 7 bases matching TRBD2. The CDR3 extends over 18 amino acids. V lost 2 bases, J lost 6 bases, and 16 bases stayed unmatched. From germline, CDR1 is MGHDK and CDR2 SYGVNS. CDR3 loop: CASSEEYEASGEGNEQFF. Here the CDR3 DNA reads TGTGCCAGCAGTGAAGAATATGAGGCTAGCGGTGAAGGCAATGAGCAGTTCTTC.

V is TRBV2 and J is TRBJ2-3; 11 nucleotides line up with TRBD2. The V segment lost 3 bases and the J segment 2 bases; nucleotides outside the gene matches: 1. CDR1 is SNHLY, CDR2 FYNNEI, per germline. This CDR3 is 15 amino acids long. CDR3 sequence (DNA): TGTGCCAGCAGTGAGACTAGCGGGGTCACAGATACGCAGTATTTT. It is translated as CASSETSGVTDTQYF.

This clone appeared a single time. The chain employs TRBV5-6 and TRBJ2-7; 7 bases fit TRBD1. The V and J ends lost 4 bases and 5 bases, in that order; junction bases with no gene match: 6. The CDR3 consists of 13 residues. Per the germline V gene, CDR1 is SGHDT and CDR2 is YYEEEE. The DNA for the CDR3 is TGTGCCAGCAGCCGGTTTCAGGGGGACGAGCAGTACTTC. This encodes CASSRFQGDEQYF.

The J gene is TRBJ2-1, the V gene TRBV5-1, with 7 bases aligning to TRBD1. Germline lookup yields CDR1 SGHRS and CDR2 YFSETQ. V was pared by 4 bases and J by 1 base, with 8 bases of the junction left unmatched. This CDR3 contains 16 residues. The CDR3 nucleotides read TGCGCCAGCAGCCCCGAACCGGGACAGTCCTACAATGAGCAGTTCTTC. It translates to CASSPEPGQSYNEQFF.

This rearrangement joins TRBV4-1 to TRBJ2-5; D may be TRBD2 (5 bases). V was trimmed by 0 bases and J by 1 base, leaving 12 bases between them. Germline CDR1 MGHRA, CDR2 YSYEKL. This CDR3 is built from 16 residues. DNA of the CDR3: TGCGCCAGCAGCCAAGATTGGGTAGCGTCCCAAGAGACCCAGTACTTC. Encoded protein: CASSQDWVASQETQYF.

V is TRBV4-1 and J is TRBJ1-2; D gene ambiguous. V shed 4 bases and J shed 1 base, with 13 bases lying between them. The germline gives CDR1 MGHRA, CDR2 YSYEKL. The length of the CDR3 is 15 residues. The CDR3, as DNA: TGCGCCAGCAGCCGAATTTTACTCCTTAACTATGGCTACACCTTC. This translates into CASSRILLLNYGYTF.

This sequence joins TRBV18 and TRBJ2-3; 7 positions match TRBD1. V lost 4 bases, J lost 4 bases, and 5 bases stayed unmatched. The CDR3 extends over 14 amino acids. Germline CDR1 is KGHSH and CDR2 is LQKENI. Here the CDR3 DNA reads TGTGCCAGCTCACTAAACAGGGGAGCAGATACGCAGTATTTT. It encodes CASSLNRGADTQYF.

The gene calls are TRBV7-5 and TRBJ1-1; whether TRBD1, the table's D call, matches the DNA was not checked. TRBV7-5 constitutes a pseudogene. The CDR3 sequence is 13 residues long. CDR3 protein: CARRCLTRTEAFF. CDR3 in DNA: TGTGCCAGAAGATGCCTGACACGAACTGAAGCTTTCTTT.

This clone has only a few counts. The CDR3 DNA reads TGTGCCAGCAGTTACTCCTCGGGGGGACCCTACAATGAGCAGTTCTTC. This sequence encodes CASSYSSGGPYNEQFF. The chain employs TRBV6-5 and TRBJ2-1; 7 bases fit TRBD2. Germline-derived CDR1 and CDR2 are MNHEY and SVGAGI. After removal of 0 bases from V and 2 bases from J, the junction contained 4 bases not matched to a gene. The CDR3 has 16 residues.

This clone was found a few times. The rearrangement uses TRBV15 and TRBJ2-5; D is perhaps TRBD1 (6 bases). Germline V gene data show CDR1 as LNHNV and CDR2 as YYDKDF (reference sequence). V dropped 0 bases and J dropped 5 bases, with 10 bases sitting between them. The CDR3 is made up of 14 amino acids. The CDR3: CATSREQGGETQYF. The CDR3 bases are TGTGCCACCAGCAGAGAACAGGGTGGGGAGACCCAGTACTTC.

The chain carries TRBV5-1 and TRBJ2-1; TRBD2 matches at 14 bases. Trimming removed 4 bases from V and 10 bases from J; junction bases left unmatched: 13. This CDR3 region has 17 residues. CDR1 is SGHRS, CDR2 YFSETQ, per germline. The CDR3 region has the DNA TGCGCCAGCAGCGTCATGACTAGCGGGGGGGCGCCATTGGAGCAGTTCTTC. Protein sequence: CASSVMTSGGAPLEQFF.

This chain uses TRBV4-1 with TRBJ1-3; D unresolved. Looked up from germline, CDR1 is MGHRA and CDR2 is YSYEKL. The V gene lost 1 base and the J gene lost 0 bases, with 13 bases spanning the gap. The CDR3 contains 17 residues. CDR3 nucleotides: TGCGCCAGCAGCCAAGTGTCGGAGCCACGCTCTGGAAACACCATATATTTT. Amino acids: CASSQVSEPRSGNTIYF.

The rearrangement uses TRBV9 and TRBJ2-2; TRBD2 matches 8 bases. The CDR3 spans 18 residues. V gave up 0 bases and J gave up 7 bases; unmatched junction bases: 14. Germline assignment: CDR1 SGDLS and CDR2 YYNGEE. This chain's CDR3 is CASSVGMGAGGKVGELFF. CDR3 sequence (DNA): TGTGCCAGCAGCGTAGGGATGGGGGCGGGAGGAAAGGTCGGGGAGCTGTTTTTT.

This clone appeared once. V is TRBV27 and J is TRBJ2-4; 12 bases fit TRBD1. The CDR3 length is 15 residues. CDR1 is MNHEY, CDR2 SMNVEV, per germline (reference sequence). With 5 bases clipped from V and 15 bases from J, the junction kept 14 bases outside the gene matches. The CDR3 nucleotides read TGTGCCAGCAGTCTCACCGGGACAGGGGGCTCCCTTGGGTACTTC. Translating it yields CASSLTGTGGSLGYF.

The chain combines TRBV11-2 with TRBJ2-1, with 11 bases fitting TRBD2. The V gene end was trimmed by 2 bases and the J gene end by 4 bases; junction bases not matched to a gene: 10. From germline, CDR1 is SGHAT and CDR2 FQNNGV. The length of the CDR3 is 18 residues. This CDR3 is CASSLRGRTSGSYNEQFF. CDR3 sequence (DNA): TGTGCCAGCAGCTTACGAGGGAGGACTAGCGGGTCTTACAATGAGCAGTTCTTC.

The rearrangement links TRBV11-2 to TRBJ1-1, with D perhaps TRBD1 (6 bases). Germline CDR1 is SGHAT and CDR2 is FQNNGV. The CDR3 contains 12 residues. The V gene lost 1 base and the J gene lost 11 bases, with 11 bases spanning the gap. CDR3 loop: CASSLVRGGAFF. The CDR3 nucleotides are TGTGCCAGCAGCTTAGTCAGGGGAGGGGCTTTCTTT.

This rearrangement joins TRBV5-6 to TRBJ2-3, with D maybe TRBD1 (6 bases). The germline V gene has CDR1 SGHDT and CDR2 YYEEEE. This CDR3 has 15 amino acids. V lost 0 bases and J lost 2, with 10 bases in between. CDR3 DNA: TGTGCCAGCAGCTTGGACAGGGCCTACACAGATACGCAGTATTTT. This gives the protein CASSLDRAYTDTQYF.

The chain carries TRBV19 and TRBJ2-3; D perhaps matches TRBD1 (6 bases). The germline V gene has CDR1 LNHDA and CDR2 SQIVND (reference sequence). Deletions cut 4 bases from V and 5 bases from J, with 19 bases between. The CDR3 covers 16 residues. The CDR3 here is CASSKGSTGTRDTQYF. The CDR3 DNA is TGTGCCAGTAGTAAGGGATCTACAGGGACCAGAGATACGCAGTATTTT.

This clone has just one count. J is TRBJ1-5 and V is TRBV2; 7 bases are a match to TRBD1. Germline CDR1 reads SNHLY; CDR2 reads FYNNEI. Trimming removed 4 bases from V and 1 base from J; junction bases left unmatched: 4. CDR3 size: 15 residues. Here the CDR3 DNA reads TGTGCCAGCAGTGCCGGCAGGGGGAGCAATCAGCCCCAGCATTTT. Translating it yields CASSAGRGSNQPQHF. The full variable domain, with the rest looked up from reference TRBV2 and TRBJ1-5, is EPEVTQTPSHQVTQMGQEVILRCVPISNHLYFYWYRQILGQKVEFLVSFYNNEISEKSEIFDDQFSVERPDGSNFTLKIRSTKLEDSAMYFCASSAGRGSNQPQHFGDGTRLSIL.

This chain connects TRBV7-2 to TRBJ2-7; D gene ambiguous. V was cut by 10 bases and J by 1 base, with 5 bases left in between. Germline-derived CDR1 and CDR2 are SGHTA and FQGNSA. The CDR3 loop spans 10 amino acids. The CDR3 nucleotides are TGTGCCACCGGTTCCTACGAGCAGTACTTC. The encoded protein is CATGSYEQYF.

This clone was detected only a few times. The chain carries TRBV14 and TRBJ1-4; D not resolved. The V end was cut by 4 bases, the J end by 8 bases, with 23 bases between. Germline CDR1 and CDR2: SGHDN and FVKESK. The CDR3 spans 17 residues. CDR3 loop: CASSPPLRELRWEKLFF. In DNA form, the CDR3 reads TGTGCCAGCAGCCCCCCTCTCCGTGAGTTGCGGTGGGAAAAACTGTTTTTT.

The chain combines TRBV9 with TRBJ1-2; weak D call: TRBD1 (6 bases). Germline loops: CDR1 SGDLS, CDR2 YYNGEE. V lost 4 bases and J 0 bases, leaving 16 bases between the germline ends. CDR3 length: 16 residues. The CDR3 sequence: CASSPQSRGPNYGYTF. CDR3 DNA sequence: TGTGCCAGCAGCCCCCAGTCCAGGGGTCCTAACTATGGCTACACCTTC.